This T cell receptor beta chain was sequenced in a study of blood T cell repertoires in COVID-19. Study background: COVID-19 samples, acute and convalescent, were from the United States, Italy and Spain.

Profiled with immunoSEQ multiplex PCR; TCRdb holds only in-frame clones, not every one. The sample contains 240,000 or so clones, around 81% of which appear only once. V was clipped by 0 bases and J by 0 bases, with 7 bases between them. The CDR3 loop spans 15 amino acids. Germline assignment: CDR1 SGHRS and CDR2 YFSETQ. Recruited during active infection, patients (from Seattle) were subsequently followed longitudinally. In its sample, this clone was seen once. The chain carries TRBV5-1 and TRBJ2-4; D is undetermined. The TCR was taken from a woman older than 75 with COVID-19, enrolled during active disease. The sequenced sample consisted of peripheral blood. The DNA of the CDR3 is TGCGCCAGCAGCTTGGACTCGGTAGCCAAAAACATTCAGTACTTC. Its translation: CASSLDSVAKNIQYF.